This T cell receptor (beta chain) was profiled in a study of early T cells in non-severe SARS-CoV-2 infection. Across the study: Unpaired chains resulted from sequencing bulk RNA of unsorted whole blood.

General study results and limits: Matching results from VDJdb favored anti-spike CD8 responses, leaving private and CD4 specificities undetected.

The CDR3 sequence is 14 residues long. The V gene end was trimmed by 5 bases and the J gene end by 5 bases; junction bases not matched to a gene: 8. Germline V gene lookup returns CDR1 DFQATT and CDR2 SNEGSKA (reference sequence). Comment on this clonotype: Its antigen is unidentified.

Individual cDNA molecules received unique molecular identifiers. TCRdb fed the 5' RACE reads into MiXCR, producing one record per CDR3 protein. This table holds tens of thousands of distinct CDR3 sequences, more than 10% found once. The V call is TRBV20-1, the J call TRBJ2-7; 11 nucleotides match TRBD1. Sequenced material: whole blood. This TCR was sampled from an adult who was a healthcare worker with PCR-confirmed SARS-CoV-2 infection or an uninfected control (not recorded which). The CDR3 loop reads CSAPDRGLNHEQYF. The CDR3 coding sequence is TGCAGTGCTCCGGACAGGGGGCTTAATCACGAGCAGTACTTC.